The 27 T cell receptor beta chains below all came from one sample that was sequenced in a study of CD8+ T cells in alopecia areata. In each case, RNA was isolated and then reverse transcribed into cDNA as the sequencing template. Some clones are missing from TCRdb's copy, which holds only in-frame ones; the method was immunoSEQ multiplex PCR. The sample yields about 140,000 clones, 51% seen once. Sequenced material: CD4+ T cells sorted from blood, taken at week 0. These receptors all stem from a human donor with alopecia areata.

With respect to this clone: One end of the junction fails to match germline, which may point to a read error. CDR3 DNA: TGTGCCAGCAGTGAATCGGACAGGGTCTTGGACTTC. Translating gives CASSESDRVLDF. The chain joins TRBV6-1 to TRBJ2-7; 8 bases are a match to TRBD1. Germline V gives CDR1 MNHNS, CDR2 SASEGT. There are 12 residues in the CDR3.

This clone was found a few times. The rearrangement links TRBV6-5 to TRBJ1-1, with D unclear. Germline CDR1 MNHEY, CDR2 SVGAGI. The CDR3 covers 15 residues. Trimming pared 7 bases from V and 3 bases from J, leaving 18 bases between. The CDR3 DNA sequence: TGTGCCAGCACTCCACGTCCCATGGGGTACACTGAAGCTTTCTTT. As protein: CASTPRPMGYTEAFF.

This chain connects TRBV5-6 to TRBJ1-5; 10 nucleotides agree with TRBD1. CDR3 length: 15 residues. Looked up from germline, CDR1 is SGHDT and CDR2 is YYEEEE. Trimming at V came to 1 base and at J to 5 bases, leaving 3 bases not matched to a gene. This CDR3 reads CASSLRTGGHQPQHF. CDR3 in DNA: TGTGCCAGCAGCTTGAGGACAGGGGGACATCAGCCCCAGCATTTT.

The chain carries TRBV29-1 and TRBJ2-1; 10 nucleotides align to TRBD1. The junction had 5 bases not matched to a gene; V was cut back by 6 bases and J by 6 bases. From germline, CDR1 is SQVTM and CDR2 ANQGSEA. This CDR3 region has 13 residues. The CDR3 is CSVRTGGGNEQFF. CDR3 bases: TGCAGCGTGAGGACAGGGGGAGGCAATGAGCAGTTCTTC.

This clone was observed a handful of times. The J gene is TRBJ1-2, the V gene TRBV5-1; weak D call: TRBD1 (5 bases). The germline CDR1 and CDR2 sequences are SGHRS and YFSETQ. Trimming cost V 0 bases and J 8 bases, with 14 bases left between them. CDR3 length equals 14 residues. CDR3 loop: CASSLEGTASGYTF. CDR3 sequence (DNA): TGCGCCAGCAGCTTGGAGGGGACGGCCTCGGGCTACACCTTC.

This chain uses TRBV6-1 with TRBJ2-1; 7 bases fit TRBD1. The CDR3 has 14 residues. Trimming removed 3 bases from V and 10 bases from J; junction bases left unmatched: 9. The germline V gene encodes CDR1 MNHNS and CDR2 SASEGT. The CDR3 protein is CASSEFLGQREQFF. CDR3 DNA sequence: TGTGCCAGCAGTGAGTTTCTGGGACAGAGAGAGCAGTTCTTC.

The V call is TRBV7-2, the J call TRBJ2-3, with TRBD2 matching 7 bases. Trimming removed 5 bases from V and 4 bases from J; junction bases left unmatched: 12. This CDR3 comprises 16 residues. Germline V CDR1 and CDR2: SGHTA, FQGNSA. The CDR3 is CASSPRLAAAADTQYF. CDR3 coding DNA: TGTGCCAGCAGCCCGAGACTAGCCGCAGCAGCAGATACGCAGTATTTT. The full variable domain, its missing parts supplied by reference TRBV7-2 and TRBJ2-3, is GAGVSQSPSNKVTEKGKDVELRCDPISGHTALYWYRQSLGQGLEFLIYFQGNSAPDKSGLPSDRFSAERTGGSVSTLTIQRTQQEDSAVYLCASSPRLAAAADTQYFGPGTRLTVL.

This chain links TRBV4-3 with TRBJ2-7; D is ambiguous. This CDR3 region has 12 residues. V was shortened by 7 bases and J by 6 bases, with 13 bases between the two germline ends. CDR1 is LGHNA, CDR2 YSLEER, per germline. The CDR3 DNA follows: TGCGCCAGCAACCATGACCTTAGCGAGCAGTACTTC. It yields the protein CASNHDLSEQYF.

The chain is built from TRBV7-2 and TRBJ2-5; D is perhaps TRBD1 or TRBD2 (5 bases each). Trimming cost V 4 bases and J 5 bases, with 20 bases left between them. Looked up from germline, CDR1 is SGHTA and CDR2 is FQGNSA. The CDR3 is 16 amino acids. For the CDR3, the DNA is TGTGCCAGCAGCTCAGGATCGGGTGGGGGTTTCGAGACCCAGTACTTC. Translating it yields CASSSGSGGGFETQYF.

The rearrangement links TRBV9 to TRBJ2-3; a weak D match, TRBD2 (6 bases). V dropped 3 bases and J dropped 4 bases, with 15 bases sitting between them. CDR3 size: 15 residues. Germline CDR1 SGDLS, CDR2 YYNGEE. The CDR3 DNA reads as TGTGCCAGCAGCGCGGGGACTCGGAAGTCAGATACGCAGTATTTT. Translation: CASSAGTRKSDTQYF.

V usage is TRBV29-1 and J usage is TRBJ1-1, with D possibly being TRBD1 (5 bases). The length of the CDR3 is 13 residues. Between the trimmed V and J ends, which lost 0 bases and 5 bases, there was a span of 10 bases. The germline V gene encodes CDR1 SQVTM and CDR2 ANQGSEA. CDR3 sequence: CSVEEGLVTEAFF. Written as DNA, the CDR3 is TGCAGCGTTGAAGAGGGGCTGGTGACTGAAGCTTTCTTT.

The chain is built from TRBV27 and TRBJ2-3; D possibly corresponds to TRBD2 (6 bases). Between the trimmed V and J ends, which lost 5 bases and 2 bases, there was a span of 17 bases. The CDR3 is 16 amino acids. CDR1 and CDR2 (germline): MNHEY, SMNVEV (reference sequence). CDR3: CASSEFRGGITDTQYF. CDR3 nucleotide sequence: TGTGCCAGCAGTGAATTTCGGGGAGGTATCACAGATACGCAGTATTTT.

The chain has TRBV5-1 and TRBJ2-3, with TRBD2 matching over 15 bases. Germline CDR1 SGHRS, CDR2 YFSETQ. This CDR3 comprises 17 residues. V dropped 7 bases and J dropped 4; count of bases not matched to a gene: 10. The DNA of the CDR3 is TGCGCCAGCGGGACGGGACTAGCGGGAGGTGGAGCAGATACGCAGTATTTT. Residues: CASGTGLAGGGADTQYF.

This clone appeared a few times. The chain links TRBV29-1 to TRBJ1-1, with 7 bases that match TRBD1. Germline V lookup: CDR1 SQVTM, CDR2 ANQGSEA. The CDR3 totals 13 residues. J gave up 4 bases and V 6 bases, and 8 bases lay outside the gene matches. The CDR3 sequence is CSVKTGSSTEAFF. The CDR3 DNA reads as TGCAGCGTAAAGACAGGGAGTAGCACTGAAGCTTTCTTT.

The genes are TRBV6-5 and TRBJ1-2; D remains ambiguous. V lost 0 bases to trimming and J lost 6 bases, with 8 bases between them. From germline, CDR1 is MNHEY and CDR2 SVGAGI. The CDR3 has 13 amino acids. The DNA of the CDR3 is TGTGCCAGCAGTTACTCGAATCGAAATGGCTACACCTTC. Its translation is CASSYSNRNGYTF.

V gene TRBV27 combines with J gene TRBJ2-5; 9 positions agree with TRBD2. CDR3 length: 15 amino acids. Per the germline V gene, CDR1 is MNHEY and CDR2 is SMNVEV (reference sequence). V dropped 8 bases and J dropped 4; count of bases not matched to a gene: 11. Here the CDR3 reads CASVVRAGGVETQYF. DNA for the CDR3: TGTGCCAGCGTCGTCCGGGCGGGGGGGGTAGAGACCCAGTACTTC.

This clone has just a few counts. J is TRBJ1-5 and V is TRBV7-8; D remains ambiguous. CDR1 is SGHVS, CDR2 FQNEAQ, per germline. Trimming stripped 1 base from V and 2 bases from J, with 9 bases between. This CDR3 region has 15 residues. The CDR3 loop reads CASSLGALRNQPQHF. CDR3 DNA sequence: TGTGCCAGCAGCTTAGGGGCTCTCCGCAATCAGCCCCAGCATTTT.

The chain recombines TRBV2 with TRBJ2-7, with 9 nucleotides matching TRBD1. The V and J ends lost 5 bases and 4 bases, in that order; junction bases with no gene match: 3. The germline gives CDR1 SNHLY, CDR2 FYNNEI. CDR3 size: 13 residues. This chain's CDR3 is CASSRDRDYEQYF. DNA of the CDR3: TGTGCCAGCAGTCGGGACAGGGATTACGAGCAGTACTTC.

This chain links TRBV27 with TRBJ2-1, with D tentatively TRBD1 (6 bases). Germline lookup yields CDR1 MNHEY and CDR2 SMNVEV (reference sequence). The V and J ends lost 5 bases and 8 bases respectively, with 19 bases between them. This CDR3 region has 15 residues. The CDR3 sequence: CASSIQYNRADEQFF. CDR3 nucleotide sequence: TGTGCCAGCAGTATCCAGTATAACAGGGCCGATGAGCAGTTCTTC.

This clone was detected a few times. The CDR3 region has the DNA TGCAGCGTGACCAGTGGGGGGGCAGGGTTTGGGAAAGAGACCCAGTACTTC. Translation gives CSVTSGGAGFGKETQYF. V and J are TRBV29-1 and TRBJ2-5; tentatively, D is TRBD2 (7 bases). The CDR3 loop spans 17 amino acids. The germline V gene has CDR1 SQVTM and CDR2 ANQGSEA. V was trimmed by 6 bases and J by 3 bases, leaving 26 bases between them.

This clone was detected a few times. CDR3 sequence reads: CAWSVWDRVNQPQHF. For the CDR3, the DNA is TGTGCCTGGAGTGTATGGGACAGGGTCAATCAGCCCCAGCATTTT. The chain has TRBV30 and TRBJ1-5, with 9 bases fitting TRBD1. From germline, CDR1 is GTSNPN and CDR2 SVGIG (reference sequence). With 0 bases clipped from V and 3 bases from J, the junction kept 3 bases outside the gene matches. The CDR3 covers 15 residues.

The rearrangement uses TRBV7-2 and TRBJ2-6; D call uncertain. V lost 5 bases and J lost 2, with 19 bases in between. The germline V gene encodes CDR1 SGHTA and CDR2 FQGNSA. The CDR3 has 18 residues. Written as DNA, the CDR3 is TGTGCCAGCAGCCCGGTGAACCGAAATTTCCCTGGGGCCAACGTCCTGACTTTC. The encoded protein is CASSPVNRNFPGANVLTF.

As for this clone: One end of the junction fails to match germline, which may point to a read error. J is TRBJ2-7 and V is TRBV29-1, with a possible D match to TRBD2 (7 bases). Germline loops: CDR1 SQVTM, CDR2 ANQGSEA. This CDR3 has 15 amino acids. The chain's CDR3 is CNVEGGVKGPYEQYF. The DNA for the CDR3 is TGCAACGTTGAGGGGGGGGTAAAGGGACCCTACGAGCAGTACTTC.

This clone was seen a handful of times. The chain joins TRBV7-9 to TRBJ2-5; D uncertain. The J call may be incorrect, as the DNA end agrees better with TRBJ2-7. The CDR3 has 11 amino acids. Looked up from germline, CDR1 is SEHNR and CDR2 is FQNEAQ (reference sequence). Here the CDR3 DNA reads TGTGCCAGCAGCTTAATCTACGAGCAGTACTTC. This encodes CASSLIYEQYF.

There are a few counts of this clone. Written as DNA, the CDR3 is TGCAGCGTAGCGAGAGGACAACTCCTCTCCTACAATGAGCAGTTCTTC. Its protein is CSVARGQLLSYNEQFF. The genes are TRBV29-1 and TRBJ2-1; tentatively, D is TRBD1 (5 bases). Germline V lookup: CDR1 SQVTM, CDR2 ANQGSEA. CDR3 length: 16 residues. Trimming cost V 6 bases and J 0 bases, with 18 bases left between them.

V usage is TRBV14 and J usage is TRBJ1-1; unclear D gene. This CDR3 spans 15 amino acids. V lost 4 bases and J 0 bases, leaving 12 bases between the germline ends. CDR1 is SGHDN, CDR2 FVKESK, per germline. CDR3: CASSLYDSVNTEAFF. CDR3 sequence (DNA): TGTGCCAGCAGCCTATACGACTCAGTGAACACTGAAGCTTTCTTT.

The chain combines TRBV2 with TRBJ2-4, with 10 bases identical to TRBD1. This CDR3 is 16 amino acids long. With V trimmed by 8 bases and J by 2 bases, 9 bases remained unmatched. Germline loops: CDR1 SNHLY, CDR2 FYNNEI. The CDR3 nucleotides read TGTGCCAGCCTAAAGGACAGGGGGTTGACCAAAAACATTCAGTACTTC. Translation: CASLKDRGLTKNIQYF.